This T cell receptor beta chain was recovered during a study of T cells in Graves' hyperthyroidism and ophthalmopathy. Overall study results and limits: Most clonotypes expanded in thyroid above 0.001 were likewise present in blood.

RNA transcripts served as the template for amplifying TCR beta CDR3 regions. The TCR CDR3 first-round RT-PCR relied on the HTBI primer set. One entry per CDR3 protein, called by TCRdb with MiXCR from the multiplex PCR reads. The table has roughly 550,000 distinct CDR3 sequences, about 15% seen once. V trimming: 2 bases; J trimming: 5 bases; junction bases outside the gene matches: 9. Germline CDR1 and CDR2: SGHDT and YYEEEE. There are 15 residues in the CDR3. About this clonotype itself: Its antigen remains unknown.

V and J are TRBV5-6 and TRBJ2-7; 8 bases are a match to TRBD1. The sequence was collected from a woman aged 30 to 39 with Graves' ophthalmopathy. The specimen sequenced was blood. CDR3 region: CASSFSDRGGDEQYF. The CDR3 coding sequence is TGTGCCAGCAGCTTCAGCGACAGGGGTGGCGACGAGCAGTACTTC.